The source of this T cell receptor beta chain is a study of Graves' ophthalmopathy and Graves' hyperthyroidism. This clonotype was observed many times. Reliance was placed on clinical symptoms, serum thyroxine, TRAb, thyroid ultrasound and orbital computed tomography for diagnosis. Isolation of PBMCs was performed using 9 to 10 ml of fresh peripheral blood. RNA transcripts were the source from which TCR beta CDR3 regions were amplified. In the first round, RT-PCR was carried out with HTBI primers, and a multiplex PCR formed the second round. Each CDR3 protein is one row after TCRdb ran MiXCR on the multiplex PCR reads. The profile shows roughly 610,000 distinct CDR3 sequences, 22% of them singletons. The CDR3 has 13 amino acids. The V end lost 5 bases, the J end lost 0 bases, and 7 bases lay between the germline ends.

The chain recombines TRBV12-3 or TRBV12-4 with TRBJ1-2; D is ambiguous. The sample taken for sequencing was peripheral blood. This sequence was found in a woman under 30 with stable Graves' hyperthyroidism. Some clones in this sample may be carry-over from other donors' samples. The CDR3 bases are TGTGCCAGCAGTCTTACACCTAACTATGGCTACACCTTC. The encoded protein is CASSLTPNYGYTF.